The entry below describes one T cell receptor beta chain. What it binds is unknown. Researchers built TCR beta libraries using quantitative 5'-RACE with molecular barcodes. MiXCR, applied by TCRdb to the 5' RACE reads, yields one record per CDR3 protein. The sample records about 340,000 distinct CDR3 sequences, roughly 8% being singletons. The data stem from a study of CD8 T cells in ankylosing spondylitis. Study-wide points: Several highly homologous variants formed a TCR beta motif that appeared characteristic of ankylosing spondylitis blood. Matched ankylosing spondylitis synovial fluid reportedly contained a significantly enriched population of disease-linked clones.

Germline loops: CDR1 MNHNS, CDR2 SASEGT. This CDR3 comprises 13 residues. Trimming removed 6 bases from V and 3 bases from J, with 11 bases in between. The sequenced sample was blood, either unsorted or a sorted T cell fraction (not recorded which). The chain employs TRBV6-1 and TRBJ1-2; D remains unclear. The sequence was obtained from a male donor with ankylosing spondylitis. CDR3 coding DNA: TGTGCCAGCAGAACCGACGGATACTATGGCTACACCTTC. As protein: CASRTDGYYGYTF.